A single sample is the source of the 4 T cell receptor beta chains below, sequenced in a study of OX40 agonist ivuxolimab in advanced cancers. The repertoire was sequenced with immunoSEQ multiplex PCR; TCRdb's copy has only in-frame clones and lacks some. The sample lists fewer than 30,000 clones, more than 75% occurring once. The sequencing used CD4+ or CD8+ T cells sorted from blood, collected in a trial of the OX40 agonist ivuxolimab. Receptors were obtained from an adult with an advanced solid tumor such as melanoma, head and neck, liver or kidney cancer.

This chain joins TRBV19 and TRBJ1-5; D is undetermined. Trimming cost V 1 base and J 4 bases, with 17 bases left between them. Germline V lookup: CDR1 LNHDA, CDR2 SQIVND (reference sequence). The CDR3 spans 17 residues. The CDR3 DNA sequence: TGTGCCAGTAGTATAGGAGTAACACCCATAGGTAATCAGCCCCAGCATTTT. Its protein is CASSIGVTPIGNQPQHF.

This clone has a handful of counts. The J gene is TRBJ1-2, the V gene TRBV30, with D tentatively TRBD1 (5 bases). This CDR3 is built from 12 residues. Germline V CDR1 and CDR2: GTSNPN, SVGIG (reference sequence). V lost 5 bases and J lost 6, with 13 bases in between. CDR3 nucleotides: TGTGCCTGGGAATCTCGGGGGAATGGCTACACCTTC. Amino acids: CAWESRGNGYTF.

This clone was seen a few times. The rearrangement uses TRBV28 and TRBJ2-7, with TRBD2 identical over 8 bases. The germline V gene has CDR1 MDHEN and CDR2 SYDVKM. This CDR3 region has 14 residues. With 8 bases clipped from V and 3 bases from J, the junction kept 9 bases outside the gene matches. The CDR3 sequence: CASGLTGGFYEQYF. The CDR3 DNA sequence: TGTGCCAGCGGACTTACGGGAGGGTTCTACGAGCAGTACTTC.

Details on this clone: Germline and junction disagree at one end, which may indicate a read error. Other DNA sequences in the same sample also yield this CDR3. The chain joins TRBV5-4 to TRBJ2-7, with unresolved D. The germline gives CDR1 SGHNT, CDR2 YYREEE (reference sequence). This CDR3 has 15 residues. The CDR3 sequence is CASSQEPASSYEQYF. Written as DNA, the CDR3 is TGCGCCAGCAGCCAAGAGCCGGCTAGCTCCTACGAGCAGTACTTC.